This T cell receptor beta chain was recorded in a study of technical replicates of blood from a few donors. TCRdb keeps only in-frame clones here, not all; method: immunoSEQ multiplex PCR. This table holds about 68,000 clones, approximately 97% found once. CDR1 is MNHEY and CDR2 is SVGAGI in the germline V gene. This CDR3 comprises 14 residues. Trimming cost V 5 bases and J 4 bases; bases outside gene matches: 5. The receptor comes from a human donor in good health. The sample consisted of T cells isolated from PBMCs. The rearrangement joins TRBV6-5 to TRBJ2-7, with 10 nucleotides matching TRBD2. CDR3 amino acids: CASSPGLASYEQYF. The CDR3 coding sequence is TGTGCCAGCAGTCCGGGACTAGCGAGTTACGAGCAGTACTTC.